The clone carrying this T cell receptor beta chain was counted a few times. Its matching antigen is unknown. The germline V gene encodes CDR1 SEHNR and CDR2 FQNEAQ (reference sequence). The CDR3 loop spans 13 amino acids. J was trimmed by 9 bases and V by 6 bases; bases with no gene match: 6. The data originate from a study of cytomegalovirus exposure and HLA in healthy donors. Study outcomes and limitations: Across all donors, roughly uniform sequencing depth was an assumption of the presence/absence analyses. Most CMV-associated TCR beta chains appeared HLA-restricted in a later analysis.

PCR involved 60 Vbeta and 13 Jbeta primers. TCRdb's table, derived via immunoSEQ multiplex PCR, lists solely in-frame clones and lacks some. The data contain some 110,000 clones, under 85% of them singletons. What was sequenced was PBMCs. The chain combines TRBV7-9 with TRBJ2-1; 9 bases line up with TRBD1. The receptor comes from a man aged 18 to 29 in good health and CMV-seronegative. The chain's CDR3 is CASRGQGHAEQFF. CDR3 nucleotide sequence: TGTGCCAGCAGAGGACAGGGGCACGCTGAGCAGTTCTTC.